The 29 T cell receptor beta chains below all came from one sample that was sequenced in a study of T cells in Graves' hyperthyroidism and ophthalmopathy. The source material, RNA transcripts, was used to amplify TCR beta CDR3 regions. A first-round RT-PCR of the TCR CDR3 used the HTBI primer set. TCRdb redid the calling of the multiplex PCR reads with MiXCR, one entry per CDR3 protein. The sample lists hundreds of thousands of distinct CDR3 sequences; around 25% were seen once. The sample taken for sequencing was blood. These receptors all stem from a man between 50 and 59 years old with Graves' hyperthyroidism.

In the case of this clonotype: Relative to the germline gene, one junction end is altered; a read error may explain this. This chain uses TRBV7-3 with TRBJ2-1; D may correspond to TRBD1 or TRBD2 (5 bases each). Germline V lookup: CDR1 SGHTA, CDR2 FQGTGA. The CDR3 covers 18 residues. The CDR3 loop reads CASSHPLTGTASYNEQFF. In nucleotides, the CDR3 is TGCGCCAGCAGCCACCCACTGACCGGGACCGCGTCCTACAATGAGCAGTTCTTC. Combining the CDR3 with reference TRBV7-3 and TRBJ2-1 gives the whole variable domain GAGVSQTPSNKVTEKGKYVELRCDPISGHTALYWYRQSLGQGPEFLIYFQGTGAADDSGLPNDRFFAVRPEGSVSTLKIQRTERGDSAVYLCASSHPLTGTASYNEQFFGPGTRLTVL.

This clonotype was seen at least ten times. The chain joins TRBV29-1 to TRBJ1-1, with D tentatively TRBD1 (6 bases). Germline V CDR1 and CDR2: SQVTM, ANQGSEA. This CDR3 comprises 12 residues. Deletions cut 5 bases from V and 4 bases from J, with 11 bases between. CDR3 in DNA: TGCAGCGTTCAGTCAGGGGCCACTGAAGCTTTCTTT. This encodes CSVQSGATEAFF.

In its sample, this clonotype was seen a few times. The V gene is TRBV11-2, the J gene TRBJ2-1, with D possibly matching TRBD2 (5 bases). V was cut by 2 bases and J by 7 bases, with 12 bases left in between. The CDR3 runs to 14 residues. Germline V CDR1 and CDR2: SGHAT, FQNNGV. In nucleotides, the CDR3 is TGTGCCAGCAGCTTAATGGCTAGCCTAAATGAGCAGTTCTTC. Protein product: CASSLMASLNEQFF.

The chain couples TRBV11-2 to TRBJ2-1; TRBD2 matches at 12 bases. This CDR3 comprises 16 residues. Looked up from germline, CDR1 is SGHAT and CDR2 is FQNNGV. Germline trimming cut 1 base from V and 7 bases from J; bases unmatched to any gene: 5. This CDR3 reads CASSLVLAGGSNEQFF. The CDR3 DNA reads TGTGCCAGCAGCTTAGTACTAGCGGGAGGTTCTAATGAGCAGTTCTTC.

A few counts support this clonotype. The V call is TRBV28, the J call TRBJ2-7; 12 bases fit TRBD1. The CDR3 contains 15 residues. CDR1 is MDHEN and CDR2 is SYDVKM in the germline V gene. Unmatched junction bases numbered 4, after V lost 2 bases and J lost 5 bases. This CDR3 is CASSLPGQGADEQYF. The CDR3 bases are TGTGCCAGCAGTTTACCGGGACAGGGGGCGGACGAGCAGTACTTC. Based on the CDR3 plus reference TRBV28 and TRBJ2-7, the full variable domain is DVKVTQSSRYLVKRTGEKVFLECVQDMDHENMFWYRQDPGLGLRLIYFSYDVKMKEKGDIPEGYSVSREKKERFSLILESASTNQTSMYLCASSLPGQGADEQYFGPGTRLTVT.

This clonotype has just a few counts. This chain joins TRBV5-1 and TRBJ2-7, with TRBD2 as a possible D gene (5 bases). CDR1 and CDR2 (germline): SGHRS, YFSETQ. CDR3 length: 14 residues. V was cut by 3 bases and J by 6 bases, with 16 bases left in between. The CDR3 loop reads CASSSRIGSGEQYF. The CDR3, as DNA: TGCGCCAGCAGCTCTCGGATAGGGAGCGGCGAGCAGTACTTC.

This rearrangement joins TRBV9 to TRBJ1-4; TRBD1 might be the D (5 bases). CDR3 length: 15 amino acids. The germline CDR1 and CDR2 sequences are SGDLS and YYNGEE. V dropped 4 bases and J dropped 5 bases, with 15 bases sitting between them. The CDR3 nucleotides are TGTGCCAGCAGCAGAGCCGGGACGGCAAATGAAAAACTGTTTTTT. This sequence encodes CASSRAGTANEKLFF.

This clonotype was seen only a few times. V is TRBV3-1 and J is TRBJ2-5; TRBD2 aligns across 8 bases. This CDR3 contains 15 residues. V shed 3 bases, J shed 5 bases, and the junction held 8 bases outside the gene matches. Germline loops: CDR1 LGHDT, CDR2 YNNKEL (reference sequence). The CDR3 sequence: CASSHGLAKDETQYF. The CDR3 coding sequence is TGTGCCAGCAGCCACGGACTAGCCAAGGACGAGACCCAGTACTTC.

CDR3 nucleotides: TGTGCCAGTAGTCATGGGGGACAGGGTTCTGGCACAGATACGCAGTATTTT. This sequence encodes CASSHGGQGSGTDTQYF. V and J are TRBV19 and TRBJ2-3, with 9 bases identical to TRBD1. V shed 5 bases, J shed 1 base, and the junction held 10 bases outside the gene matches. Germline values: CDR1 LNHDA, CDR2 SQIVND (reference sequence). This CDR3 is 17 amino acids long.

The sample holds a few counts of this clonotype. The chain employs TRBV6-1 and TRBJ1-2, with 9 positions matching TRBD1. Trimming took 3 bases from V and 5 from J; bases not matched to a gene: 4. Looked up from germline, CDR1 is MNHNS and CDR2 is SASEGT. The CDR3 consists of 14 residues. The CDR3 protein is CASSDGQGTYGYTF. CDR3 nucleotides: TGTGCCAGCAGTGACGGACAGGGGACTTATGGCTACACCTTC.

In this sample, this clonotype turned up a few times. The chain recombines TRBV7-2 with TRBJ2-7; TRBD2 is a possible D gene (5 bases). The germline V gene encodes CDR1 SGHTA and CDR2 FQGNSA. V was cut by 6 bases and J by 3 bases, with 9 bases left in between. This CDR3 region has 12 residues. CDR3 DNA sequence: TGTGCCAGCAGTATAGGGAGCTACGAGCAGTACTTC. This sequence encodes CASSIGSYEQYF.

This clonotype has a count of ten or more. This sequence joins TRBV2 and TRBJ2-3; 10 bases align to TRBD2. The CDR3 extends over 15 amino acids. With V trimmed by 8 bases and J by 8 bases, 13 bases remained unmatched. Germline values: CDR1 SNHLY, CDR2 FYNNEI. Here the CDR3 DNA reads TGTGCCAGCTCTACTTCCCTAGCGGGAGTCAGTACGCAGTATTTT. Its translation is CASSTSLAGVSTQYF. The complete variable domain, with remaining parts taken from reference TRBV2 and TRBJ2-3, reads EPEVTQTPSHQVTQMGQEVILRCVPISNHLYFYWYRQILGQKVEFLVSFYNNEISEKSEIFDDQFSVERPDGSNFTLKIRSTKLEDSAMYFCASSTSLAGVSTQYFGPGTRLTVL.

The CDR3 loop reads CASSQPGQLAGGRGELFF. DNA of the CDR3: TGCGCCAGCAGCCAGCCGGGACAGTTAGCGGGAGGGCGAGGGGAGCTGTTTTTT. This sequence joins TRBV4-1 and TRBJ2-2, with 11 bases identical to TRBD2. There are 18 residues in the CDR3. The V and J ends lost 3 bases and 8 bases, in that order; junction bases with no gene match: 14. The V gene's germline CDR1 is MGHRA and CDR2 YSYEKL.

This clonotype has at least ten counts. V gene TRBV19 combines with J gene TRBJ1-1, with 9 bases aligning to TRBD1. The CDR3 is 15 residues long. V lost 3 bases to trimming and J lost 4 bases; unmatched junction nucleotides: 6. The germline gives CDR1 LNHDA, CDR2 SQIVND (reference sequence). The CDR3 protein is CASSIMGQGGTEAFF. In DNA, the CDR3 is TGTGCCAGTAGTATTATGGGACAGGGAGGCACTGAAGCTTTCTTT.

J is TRBJ2-3 and V is TRBV5-1; 7 bases agree with TRBD1. From germline, CDR1 is SGHRS and CDR2 YFSETQ. There are 14 residues in the CDR3. V lost 5 bases to trimming and J lost 6 bases; unmatched junction nucleotides: 9. CDR3 loop: CASSRQGWGDTQYF. In DNA form, the CDR3 reads TGCGCCAGCAGTCGACAGGGTTGGGGGGATACGCAGTATTTT.

The sample holds many counts of this clonotype. The chain recombines TRBV29-1 with TRBJ2-5; 10 nucleotides agree with TRBD1. The ends lost 7 bases at V and 5 bases at J; junction bases unmatched: 4. The CDR3 totals 12 residues. Germline lookup yields CDR1 SQVTM and CDR2 ANQGSEA. The CDR3 loop reads CSGKDRGETQYF. Written as DNA, the CDR3 is TGCAGCGGAAAGGACAGGGGGGAGACCCAGTACTTC.

This clonotype was seen ten or more times. The chain couples TRBV20-1 to TRBJ2-7; 8 bases map to TRBD2. Unmatched junction bases numbered 7, after V lost 0 bases and J lost 3 bases. Germline values: CDR1 DFQATT, CDR2 SNEGSKA (reference sequence). The CDR3 sequence is 15 residues long. The CDR3 DNA sequence: TGCAGTGCTAGAGATTCTAGCGGGCCTATCTACGAGCAGTACTTC. This sequence encodes CSARDSSGPIYEQYF.

In its sample, this clonotype was seen many times. V gene TRBV2 combines with J gene TRBJ1-4; TRBD1 aligns across 9 bases. With V trimmed by 3 bases and J by 12 bases, 2 bases remained unmatched. The CDR3 runs to 12 residues. Germline CDR1 SNHLY, CDR2 FYNNEI. In DNA form, the CDR3 reads TGTGCCAGCAGTGAGGACAGGGGAGAACTGTTTTTT. Residues: CASSEDRGELFF.

The sample holds a few counts of this clonotype. The J gene is TRBJ2-7, the V gene TRBV5-6; the D call may be TRBD1 or TRBD2 (6 bases each). V dropped 4 bases and J dropped 3 bases, with 11 bases sitting between them. The CDR3 consists of 13 residues. Looked up from germline, CDR1 is SGHDT and CDR2 is YYEEEE. The CDR3 bases are TGTGCCAGCAGCCGCGGGACACGCTACGAGCAGTACTTC. Its protein product is CASSRGTRYEQYF.

This chain links TRBV20-1 with TRBJ2-7; 9 positions agree with TRBD1. The junction had 9 bases not matched to a gene; V was cut back by 5 bases and J by 1 base. Germline-derived CDR1 and CDR2 are DFQATT and SNEGSKA (reference sequence). CDR3 size: 15 residues. CDR3 coding DNA: TGCAGTGCTCGCAATACCGGGACAGGGTCCTACGAGCAGTACTTC. Translated, it gives CSARNTGTGSYEQYF.

This clonotype was detected only once. The chain has TRBV20-1 and TRBJ2-7; a weak D match, TRBD2 (6 bases). Germline V gives CDR1 DFQATT, CDR2 SNEGSKA (reference sequence). The CDR3 is made up of 16 amino acids. V lost 3 bases, J lost 0 bases, and 18 bases lay in between. The CDR3 spells CSASGAPGVLSYEQYF. CDR3 nucleotide sequence: TGCAGTGCTAGTGGGGCCCCGGGAGTACTCTCCTACGAGCAGTACTTC.

V gene TRBV12-3 or TRBV12-4 combines with J gene TRBJ1-2; D possibly corresponds to TRBD1 (5 bases). The CDR3 is 14 residues long. V was cut by 0 bases and J by 6 bases, with 11 bases left in between. The CDR3 DNA is TGTGCCAGCAGTTTAGCGGGGGGTATGAATGGCTACACCTTC. Translated, it gives CASSLAGGMNGYTF.

The chain employs TRBV12-5 and TRBJ2-2; D gene uncertain. Germline-derived CDR1 and CDR2 are LGHNT and FRNRAP. The CDR3 sequence is 13 residues long. Deletions cut 8 bases from V and 5 bases from J, with 12 bases between. CDR3 nucleotide sequence: TGTGCTAGTCGAGAGACACCGACCGGGGAGCTGTTTTTT. It codes for CASRETPTGELFF.

This clonotype occurred a few times. V and J are TRBV27 and TRBJ2-7; unclear D gene. Looked up from germline, CDR1 is MNHEY and CDR2 is SMNVEV (reference sequence). Trimming cost V 4 bases and J 4 bases, with 14 bases left between them. The CDR3 totals 14 residues. CDR3 sequence: CASSSTPKPYEQYF. The CDR3 DNA reads TGTGCCAGCAGTTCTACACCGAAACCTTACGAGCAGTACTTC.

The sample holds one count of this clonotype. This chain joins TRBV27 and TRBJ1-2; D remains unclear. Trimming took 3 bases from V and 4 from J, leaving 9 bases between them. This CDR3 has 13 amino acids. The germline gives CDR1 MNHEY, CDR2 SMNVEV (reference sequence). The CDR3: CASSFDQAYGYTF. The DNA of the CDR3 is TGTGCCAGCAGTTTTGACCAGGCCTATGGCTACACCTTC.

The chain joins TRBV19 to TRBJ2-1, with 10 bases identical to TRBD2. V dropped 4 bases and J dropped 8; count of bases not matched to a gene: 8. This CDR3 is built from 15 residues. Germline V lookup: CDR1 LNHDA, CDR2 SQIVND (reference sequence). The CDR3 reads CASSTSGRASYEQFF. CDR3 coding DNA: TGTGCCAGTAGTACCAGCGGGAGGGCAAGTTATGAGCAGTTCTTC. Combining the CDR3 with reference TRBV19 and TRBJ2-1 gives the whole variable domain DGGITQSPKYLFRKEGQNVTLSCEQNLNHDAMYWYRQDPGQGLRLIYYSQIVNDFQKGDIAEGYSVSREKKESFPLTVTSAQKNPTAFYLCASSTSGRASYEQFFGPGTRLTVL.

Note on this clonotype: One base away lies a much larger clone, so this may be a sequencing read error. This chain uses TRBV20-1 with TRBJ2-3; a weak D match, TRBD2 (6 bases). Germline V lookup: CDR1 DFQATT, CDR2 SNEGSKA (reference sequence). There are 16 residues in the CDR3. V was cut by 0 bases and J by 4 bases, with 17 bases left in between. The CDR3 region has the DNA TGCAGTGCTAGAGATTTCGGGGGAGGAGACGCAGATACGCAGTATTTT. Residues: CSARDFGGGDADTQYF.

This sequence joins TRBV20-1 and TRBJ2-3; 11 positions agree with TRBD2. Unmatched junction bases numbered 5, after V lost 6 bases and J lost 0 bases. The germline V gene has CDR1 DFQATT and CDR2 SNEGSKA (reference sequence). This CDR3 is 15 amino acids long. In DNA, the CDR3 is TGCAGTGCCAGGGGACTAGCGGCTAGCACAGATACGCAGTATTTT. This translates into CSARGLAASTDTQYF.

The rearrangement uses TRBV6-1 and TRBJ1-3; D not resolved. This CDR3 contains 15 residues. Looked up from germline, CDR1 is MNHNS and CDR2 is SASEGT. V was clipped by 5 bases and J by 0 bases, with 11 bases between them. In DNA form, the CDR3 reads TGTGCCAGCAGTCCCCGAGCGCTCTCTGGAAACACCATATATTTT. It yields the protein CASSPRALSGNTIYF.